These 32 T cell receptor beta chains originate from one sample sequenced in a study of regulatory T cells in long-lasting Graves disease. Time point defined: persistent/refractory GD, antithyroid drugs over 5 years with positive TRAb. Researchers made the TCR library from RNA that was extracted from PBMCs. The authors built TCR beta libraries using iRepertoire HTBI primers and Arm-PCR of CDR3 regions. TCRdb re-called the multiplex PCR reads through MiXCR, storing one row per CDR3 protein. This sample has more than 300,000 distinct CDR3 sequences; 20% occur once, and the top ten carry over 25%. This material consisted of peripheral blood mononuclear cells (PBMCs), taken when the disease was refractory, from a patient treated with antithyroid drugs. These receptors were collected from a female donor with Graves disease.

This clonotype was seen repeatedly, ten times or more. The chain uses TRBV12-3 or TRBV12-4 and TRBJ1-3; no definite D call. Deletions cut 8 bases from V and 0 bases from J, with 29 bases between. This CDR3 has 20 residues. CDR3 bases: TGTGCCAGCCACTCCCCCTTGGATAGTGTGACGGGGAACTCTGGAAACACCATATATTTT. Its translation: CASHSPLDSVTGNSGNTIYF.

The chain couples TRBV29-1 to TRBJ2-3, with 7 bases lining up with TRBD2. The CDR3 extends over 13 amino acids. The germline V gene encodes CDR1 SQVTM and CDR2 ANQGSEA. The V gene end was trimmed by 7 bases and the J gene end by 2 bases; junction bases not matched to a gene: 6. CDR3 coding DNA: TGCAGCGGCGGGAGCAGGTCCACAGATACGCAGTATTTT. This sequence encodes CSGGSRSTDTQYF.

The J gene is TRBJ2-1, the V gene TRBV2; the D gene is possibly TRBD2 (5 bases). Trimming cost V 8 bases and J 7 bases, with 12 bases left between them. CDR1 is SNHLY, CDR2 FYNNEI, per germline. The CDR3 contains 12 residues. CDR3 nucleotides: TGTGCCAGCTCACGGGGAGAAAATGAGCAGTTCTTC. This gives the protein CASSRGENEQFF.

V gene TRBV5-1 combines with J gene TRBJ2-7; possible D gene TRBD1, 6 bases. The germline V gene encodes CDR1 SGHRS and CDR2 YFSETQ. The CDR3 spans 16 residues. V dropped 1 base and J dropped 5 bases, with 19 bases sitting between them. The CDR3 sequence: CASSLTPGQEYNEQYF. The CDR3 DNA sequence: TGCGCCAGCAGCTTGACCCCGGGACAAGAGTATAACGAGCAGTACTTC.

The J gene is TRBJ2-1, the V gene TRBV7-8; a weak D match, TRBD1 (6 bases). Trimming left V 6 bases short and J 2 bases short, with 14 bases between. The germline V gene has CDR1 SGHVS and CDR2 FQNEAQ. The CDR3 spans 15 residues. CDR3 in DNA: TGTGCCAGCAGGCCCGACAGGTCCCCCTACAATGAGCAGTTCTTC. It specifies CASRPDRSPYNEQFF.

This clonotype occurred a few times. The chain is built from TRBV19 and TRBJ1-5; D might be TRBD1 (5 bases). CDR3 length: 15 residues. V was clipped by 7 bases and J by 5 bases, with 18 bases between them. Germline-derived CDR1 and CDR2 are LNHDA and SQIVND (reference sequence). The CDR3, as DNA: TGTGCCAGTAACAACGTCCAGGGTTGGGATCAGCCCCAGCATTTT. Encoded protein: CASNNVQGWDQPQHF. The full variable domain, in which reference TRBV19 and TRBJ1-5 provide the parts outside the CDR3, is DGGITQSPKYLFRKEGQNVTLSCEQNLNHDAMYWYRQDPGQGLRLIYYSQIVNDFQKGDIAEGYSVSREKKESFPLTVTSAQKNPTAFYLCASNNVQGWDQPQHFGDGTRLSIL.

The table lists this clonotype with a few counts. The junction does not match germline at one end; this may be a read error. This chain links TRBV3-1 with TRBJ2-5; D is undetermined. This CDR3 region has 12 residues. Germline CDR1 is LGHDT and CDR2 is YNNKEL (reference sequence). CDR3 in amino acids: CASSQEGRYQFF. The CDR3, as DNA: TGTGCCAGCAGCCAAGAAGGTCGTTATCAATTCTTC.

This clonotype was detected ten times or more. The CDR3: CASSHRWQGAYEQYF. In DNA, the CDR3 is TGTGCCAGCAGCCACAGGTGGCAGGGGGCCTACGAGCAGTACTTC. The V gene is TRBV6-2 or TRBV6-3, the J gene TRBJ2-7; TRBD1 matches 7 bases. Germline assignment: CDR1 MNHEY and CDR2 SVGEGT. V was pared by 6 bases and J by 2 bases, with 10 bases of the junction left unmatched. The CDR3 length is 15 residues.

This clonotype was observed many times. The chain links TRBV5-8 to TRBJ2-4; 10 bases agree with TRBD1. The J segment lost 8 bases and the V segment lost 3 bases, leaving 5 bases of the junction unmatched. The CDR3 is 14 residues long. From germline, CDR1 is SGHTS and CDR2 YDEGEE. CDR3 nucleotide sequence: TGTGCCAGCAGCTCCCCGGACAGGGGGTACATTCAGTACTTC. Amino acid sequence: CASSSPDRGYIQYF.

This clonotype has more than one count but fewer than ten. The chain is built from TRBV20-1 and TRBJ2-7; 7 positions match TRBD2. Germline V gives CDR1 DFQATT, CDR2 SNEGSKA (reference sequence). The CDR3 covers 14 residues. V shed 1 base and J 4 bases; nucleotides not matched to a gene: 7. This chain's CDR3 is CSARGRREWYEQYF. The CDR3 DNA follows: TGCAGTGCTAGAGGGAGGCGGGAGTGGTACGAGCAGTACTTC.

The chain joins TRBV19 to TRBJ1-2; D remains unclear. The CDR3 is 14 amino acids. Trimming took off 2 bases at V and 8 bases at J, with 15 bases between the two ends. Germline loops: CDR1 LNHDA, CDR2 SQIVND (reference sequence). CDR3 sequence: CASSIYGGLGGYTF. The DNA of the CDR3 is TGTGCCAGTAGTATATATGGAGGTCTCGGCGGCTACACCTTC.

This chain uses TRBV10-3 with TRBJ2-7; 15 nucleotides align to TRBD2. This CDR3 comprises 15 residues. CDR1 is ENHRY and CDR2 is SYGVKD in the germline V gene. J gave up 4 bases and V 10 bases, and 8 bases lay outside the gene matches. The CDR3 nucleotides are TGTGCCAGCAGGGATGGGACTAGCGGGAGGTACGAGCAGTACTTC. Its translation is CASRDGTSGRYEQYF.

This clonotype has only one observation. The rearrangement uses TRBV28 and TRBJ2-2, with a tentative D call TRBD2 (6 bases). The CDR3 has 13 residues. Germline CDR1 MDHEN, CDR2 SYDVKM. Trimming took off 3 bases at V and 7 bases at J, with 9 bases between the two ends. The CDR3: CASSFTGVGELFF. In DNA form, the CDR3 reads TGTGCCAGCAGTTTTACGGGGGTCGGGGAGCTGTTTTTT.

This clonotype has at least ten counts. The CDR3 DNA reads as TGTGCCAGCAGTTTACCCGGGGAGACCCAGTACTTC. It yields the protein CASSLPGETQYF. The chain joins TRBV12-3 or TRBV12-4 to TRBJ2-5, with D unresolved. This CDR3 spans 12 amino acids. Trimming stripped 2 bases from V and 5 bases from J, with 6 bases between.

This clonotype was recorded at least ten times. The chain links TRBV28 to TRBJ2-2; no definite D call. CDR3 length equals 14 residues. Trimming cost V 6 bases and J 0 bases, with 8 bases left between them. Germline CDR1 MDHEN, CDR2 SYDVKM. The CDR3 reads CASRIAPNTGELFF. The DNA of the CDR3 is TGTGCCAGCAGGATAGCTCCGAACACCGGGGAGCTGTTTTTT.

The table lists this clonotype with many counts. This chain uses TRBV28 with TRBJ2-4; D ambiguous. V gave up 3 bases and J gave up 0 bases, with 9 bases separating them. From germline, CDR1 is MDHEN and CDR2 SYDVKM. This CDR3 has 15 amino acids. The CDR3 nucleotides read TGTGCCAGCAGTTTTTGGGCGCTAGCCAAAAACATTCAGTACTTC. Amino acids: CASSFWALAKNIQYF.

The chain uses TRBV28 and TRBJ2-2, with TRBD2 as a possible D gene (6 bases). Per the germline V gene, CDR1 is MDHEN and CDR2 is SYDVKM. Trimming took 2 bases from V and 7 from J, leaving 17 bases between them. The CDR3 has 16 residues. The chain's CDR3 is CASSLRHFGRLGELFF. In nucleotides, the CDR3 is TGTGCCAGCAGTTTACGTCATTTCGGGAGACTCGGGGAGCTGTTTTTT.

The chain uses TRBV5-1 and TRBJ2-7, with TRBD2 matching 10 bases. The CDR3 is 16 amino acids. V dropped 1 base and J dropped 2; count of bases not matched to a gene: 6. The germline gives CDR1 SGHRS, CDR2 YFSETQ. CDR3 sequence: CASSLYSGRMAYEQYF. As DNA, the CDR3 is TGCGCCAGCAGCTTGTATAGCGGGAGGATGGCCTACGAGCAGTACTTC.

This clonotype was seen many times. The chain links TRBV7-9 to TRBJ1-6; 9 nucleotides line up with TRBD1. CDR1 is SEHNR and CDR2 is FQNEAQ in the germline V gene (reference sequence). The CDR3 extends over 17 amino acids. Germline trimming cut 4 bases from V and 8 bases from J; bases unmatched to any gene: 12. CDR3 residues: CASSSNRGRTEDSPLHF. The CDR3 nucleotides read TGTGCCAGCAGCTCAAACAGGGGGCGGACTGAAGATTCACCCCTCCACTTT.

In this sample, this clonotype turned up a few times. The chain joins TRBV27 to TRBJ1-1; a possible D gene is TRBD1 (5 bases). This CDR3 contains 14 residues. The germline V and J ends were trimmed by 2 bases and 4 bases, with 11 bases remaining between them. Germline CDR1 reads MNHEY; CDR2 reads SMNVEV (reference sequence). The CDR3 sequence is CASSLRGPGTEAFF. CDR3 coding DNA: TGTGCCAGCAGTTTAAGGGGCCCCGGCACTGAAGCTTTCTTT.

This clonotype was picked up many times. The gene calls are TRBV24-1 and TRBJ2-3; 7 nucleotides line up with TRBD2. J was trimmed by 2 bases and V by 0 bases; bases with no gene match: 4. CDR1 KGHDR and CDR2 SFDVKD come from the germline V gene. This CDR3 is 16 amino acids long. CDR3 nucleotide sequence: TGTGCCACCAGTGATTTGGCAGCGGGGAACACAGATACGCAGTATTTT. Translation: CATSDLAAGNTDTQYF.

This clonotype was seen ten or more times. This sequence joins TRBV2 and TRBJ1-5; D is possibly TRBD1 (5 bases). The germline V and J ends were trimmed by 6 bases and 7 bases, with 19 bases remaining between them. Germline V gene data show CDR1 as SNHLY and CDR2 as FYNNEI. This CDR3 has 15 residues. CDR3 bases: TGTGCCAGCAGCTTGGATAGGGGCTCGGGGCAGCCCCAGCATTTT. The encoded protein is CASSLDRGSGQPQHF.

This clonotype was seen only a few times. The chain links TRBV14 to TRBJ2-7, with TRBD1 matching 7 bases. This CDR3 is 14 amino acids long. Germline V lookup: CDR1 SGHDN, CDR2 FVKESK. With V trimmed by 2 bases and J by 1 base, 2 bases remained unmatched. Here the CDR3 reads CASSQTGESYEQYF. DNA for the CDR3: TGTGCCAGCAGCCAAACAGGGGAATCCTACGAGCAGTACTTC.

This clonotype was counted only a few times. The chain is built from TRBV6-5 and TRBJ1-6, with D unclear. Germline CDR1 and CDR2: MNHEY and SVGAGI. This CDR3 region has 16 residues. Trimming removed 0 bases from V and 7 bases from J, with 13 bases in between. The CDR3 sequence: CASSYSFGDFNSPLHF. CDR3 DNA sequence: TGTGCCAGCAGTTACTCCTTCGGGGATTTCAATTCACCCCTCCACTTT.

Ten or more counts support this clonotype. CDR3: CSALKTGIEKLFF. In nucleotides, the CDR3 is TGCAGTGCCCTAAAGACAGGGATCGAAAAACTGTTTTTT. The V gene is TRBV20-1, the J gene TRBJ1-4; TRBD1 aligns across 7 bases. Germline CDR1 DFQATT, CDR2 SNEGSKA (reference sequence). The CDR3 totals 13 residues. The junction had 9 bases not matched to a gene; V was cut back by 6 bases and J by 8 bases.

The J gene is TRBJ2-4, the V gene TRBV20-1; 8 bases line up with TRBD2. This CDR3 region has 17 residues. Germline values: CDR1 DFQATT, CDR2 SNEGSKA (reference sequence). V lost 0 bases, J lost 1 base, and 8 bases stayed unmatched. The CDR3 protein is CSAREPWSGSAKNIQYF. In DNA form, the CDR3 reads TGCAGTGCTAGAGAGCCATGGAGCGGGAGTGCCAAAAACATTCAGTACTTC.

V is TRBV4-3 and J is TRBJ1-1, with a possible D match to TRBD1 (5 bases). The CDR3 loop spans 15 amino acids. CDR1 LGHNA and CDR2 YSLEER come from the germline V gene. The V gene lost 1 base and the J gene lost 0 bases, with 9 bases spanning the gap. The CDR3 region is CASSQVGAVNTEAFF. In DNA, the CDR3 is TGCGCCAGCAGCCAAGTTGGGGCGGTGAACACTGAAGCTTTCTTT.

A few counts support this clonotype. CDR3 coding DNA: TGCGCCAGCAGCCAAGAGGTCAGTCTAAGGACAGGCCTACAAAATCAGCCCCAGCATTTT. Translation gives CASSQEVSLRTGLQNQPQHF. The chain couples TRBV4-1 to TRBJ1-5, with 7 positions matching TRBD1. This CDR3 is 20 amino acids long. With V trimmed by 0 bases and J by 4 bases, 18 bases remained unmatched. CDR1 MGHRA and CDR2 YSYEKL come from the germline V gene.

About this clonotype itself: One end of the junction does not line up with germline, which may come from a read error. The chain combines TRBV11-1 with TRBJ1-1, with D unresolved. The CDR3 loop spans 14 amino acids. Germline-derived CDR1 and CDR2 are SGHAT and FQDESV (reference sequence). The CDR3 DNA follows: TGCGCCAGTACTCGACCCGAGGGCAACACTGAAGCTTTCTTT. Its protein product is CASTRPEGNTEAFF.

This sequence joins TRBV3-1 and TRBJ1-6; maybe TRBD1 (6 bases). CDR1 LGHDT and CDR2 YNNKEL come from the germline V gene (reference sequence). Trimming cost V 1 base and J 7 bases, with 8 bases left between them. CDR3 length: 14 amino acids. The CDR3 sequence is CASSQGTANSPLHF. The CDR3 region has the DNA TGTGCCAGCAGCCAAGGGACAGCCAATTCACCCCTCCACTTT.

The chain employs TRBV19 and TRBJ1-6; D not certain. This CDR3 has 17 amino acids. Germline V lookup: CDR1 LNHDA, CDR2 SQIVND (reference sequence). The V and J ends lost 6 bases and 0 bases respectively, with 15 bases between them. The CDR3 DNA reads as TGTGCCAGTAGGGTCGCCTCTTTGAGCTCCTATAATTCACCCCTCCACTTT. This gives the protein CASRVASLSSYNSPLHF.

This clonotype came up many times. The gene calls are TRBV3-1 and TRBJ1-4, with D hard to call. V shed 7 bases and J shed 5 bases, with 17 bases lying between them. The germline gives CDR1 LGHDT, CDR2 YNNKEL (reference sequence). This CDR3 is 15 amino acids long. The DNA of the CDR3 is TGTGCCAGCAAGGCGTTCTGGGAGTCAAATGAAAAACTGTTTTTT. Its protein product is CASKAFWESNEKLFF.